This T cell receptor (beta chain) is from a study of identical twins. This clonotype was counted a few times. TCRdb fed the 5' RACE reads into MiXCR, producing one record per CDR3 protein. Of just over 450,000 distinct CDR3 sequences listed, 12% to 15% are singletons. Trimming shortened V by 4 bases and J by 0 bases, and 8 bases separated the two germline ends. CDR1 is SGHRS and CDR2 is YFSETQ in the germline V gene. The CDR3 is 15 residues long. The same sample was also studied in work on yellow fever vaccine responses in identical twins.

Sequences were obtained from CD4+ T cells sorted from blood. The rearrangement joins TRBV5-1 to TRBJ2-6; no clear D gene. The TCR originated in a woman between 18 and 29 years old in good health. CDR3 amino acids: CASSTVASGANVLTF. The CDR3 DNA is TGCGCCAGCAGCACAGTCGCCTCTGGGGCCAACGTCCTGACTTTC. The variable domain in full, completed from reference TRBV5-1 and TRBJ2-6, reads KAGVTQTPRYLIKTRGQQVTLSCSPISGHRSVSWYQQTPGQGLQFLFEYFSETQRNKGNFPGRFSGRQFSNSRSEMNVSTLELGDSALYLCASSTVASGANVLTFGAGSRLTVL.